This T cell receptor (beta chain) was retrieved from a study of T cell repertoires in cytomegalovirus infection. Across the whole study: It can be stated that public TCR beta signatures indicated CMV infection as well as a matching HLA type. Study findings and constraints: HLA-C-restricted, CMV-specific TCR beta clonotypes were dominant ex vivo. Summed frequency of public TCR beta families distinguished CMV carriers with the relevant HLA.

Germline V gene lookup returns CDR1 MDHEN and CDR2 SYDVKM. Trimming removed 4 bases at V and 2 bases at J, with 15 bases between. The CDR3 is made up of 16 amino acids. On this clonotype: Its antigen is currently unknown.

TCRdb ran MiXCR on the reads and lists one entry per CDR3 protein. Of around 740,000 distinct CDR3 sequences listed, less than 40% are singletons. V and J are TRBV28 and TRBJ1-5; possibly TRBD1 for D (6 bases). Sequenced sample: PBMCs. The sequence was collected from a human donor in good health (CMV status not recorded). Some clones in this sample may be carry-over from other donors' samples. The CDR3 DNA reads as TGTGCCAGCAGTTCTACAGGGTGGGGAGGCAATCAGCCCCAGCATTTT. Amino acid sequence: CASSSTGWGGNQPQHF.